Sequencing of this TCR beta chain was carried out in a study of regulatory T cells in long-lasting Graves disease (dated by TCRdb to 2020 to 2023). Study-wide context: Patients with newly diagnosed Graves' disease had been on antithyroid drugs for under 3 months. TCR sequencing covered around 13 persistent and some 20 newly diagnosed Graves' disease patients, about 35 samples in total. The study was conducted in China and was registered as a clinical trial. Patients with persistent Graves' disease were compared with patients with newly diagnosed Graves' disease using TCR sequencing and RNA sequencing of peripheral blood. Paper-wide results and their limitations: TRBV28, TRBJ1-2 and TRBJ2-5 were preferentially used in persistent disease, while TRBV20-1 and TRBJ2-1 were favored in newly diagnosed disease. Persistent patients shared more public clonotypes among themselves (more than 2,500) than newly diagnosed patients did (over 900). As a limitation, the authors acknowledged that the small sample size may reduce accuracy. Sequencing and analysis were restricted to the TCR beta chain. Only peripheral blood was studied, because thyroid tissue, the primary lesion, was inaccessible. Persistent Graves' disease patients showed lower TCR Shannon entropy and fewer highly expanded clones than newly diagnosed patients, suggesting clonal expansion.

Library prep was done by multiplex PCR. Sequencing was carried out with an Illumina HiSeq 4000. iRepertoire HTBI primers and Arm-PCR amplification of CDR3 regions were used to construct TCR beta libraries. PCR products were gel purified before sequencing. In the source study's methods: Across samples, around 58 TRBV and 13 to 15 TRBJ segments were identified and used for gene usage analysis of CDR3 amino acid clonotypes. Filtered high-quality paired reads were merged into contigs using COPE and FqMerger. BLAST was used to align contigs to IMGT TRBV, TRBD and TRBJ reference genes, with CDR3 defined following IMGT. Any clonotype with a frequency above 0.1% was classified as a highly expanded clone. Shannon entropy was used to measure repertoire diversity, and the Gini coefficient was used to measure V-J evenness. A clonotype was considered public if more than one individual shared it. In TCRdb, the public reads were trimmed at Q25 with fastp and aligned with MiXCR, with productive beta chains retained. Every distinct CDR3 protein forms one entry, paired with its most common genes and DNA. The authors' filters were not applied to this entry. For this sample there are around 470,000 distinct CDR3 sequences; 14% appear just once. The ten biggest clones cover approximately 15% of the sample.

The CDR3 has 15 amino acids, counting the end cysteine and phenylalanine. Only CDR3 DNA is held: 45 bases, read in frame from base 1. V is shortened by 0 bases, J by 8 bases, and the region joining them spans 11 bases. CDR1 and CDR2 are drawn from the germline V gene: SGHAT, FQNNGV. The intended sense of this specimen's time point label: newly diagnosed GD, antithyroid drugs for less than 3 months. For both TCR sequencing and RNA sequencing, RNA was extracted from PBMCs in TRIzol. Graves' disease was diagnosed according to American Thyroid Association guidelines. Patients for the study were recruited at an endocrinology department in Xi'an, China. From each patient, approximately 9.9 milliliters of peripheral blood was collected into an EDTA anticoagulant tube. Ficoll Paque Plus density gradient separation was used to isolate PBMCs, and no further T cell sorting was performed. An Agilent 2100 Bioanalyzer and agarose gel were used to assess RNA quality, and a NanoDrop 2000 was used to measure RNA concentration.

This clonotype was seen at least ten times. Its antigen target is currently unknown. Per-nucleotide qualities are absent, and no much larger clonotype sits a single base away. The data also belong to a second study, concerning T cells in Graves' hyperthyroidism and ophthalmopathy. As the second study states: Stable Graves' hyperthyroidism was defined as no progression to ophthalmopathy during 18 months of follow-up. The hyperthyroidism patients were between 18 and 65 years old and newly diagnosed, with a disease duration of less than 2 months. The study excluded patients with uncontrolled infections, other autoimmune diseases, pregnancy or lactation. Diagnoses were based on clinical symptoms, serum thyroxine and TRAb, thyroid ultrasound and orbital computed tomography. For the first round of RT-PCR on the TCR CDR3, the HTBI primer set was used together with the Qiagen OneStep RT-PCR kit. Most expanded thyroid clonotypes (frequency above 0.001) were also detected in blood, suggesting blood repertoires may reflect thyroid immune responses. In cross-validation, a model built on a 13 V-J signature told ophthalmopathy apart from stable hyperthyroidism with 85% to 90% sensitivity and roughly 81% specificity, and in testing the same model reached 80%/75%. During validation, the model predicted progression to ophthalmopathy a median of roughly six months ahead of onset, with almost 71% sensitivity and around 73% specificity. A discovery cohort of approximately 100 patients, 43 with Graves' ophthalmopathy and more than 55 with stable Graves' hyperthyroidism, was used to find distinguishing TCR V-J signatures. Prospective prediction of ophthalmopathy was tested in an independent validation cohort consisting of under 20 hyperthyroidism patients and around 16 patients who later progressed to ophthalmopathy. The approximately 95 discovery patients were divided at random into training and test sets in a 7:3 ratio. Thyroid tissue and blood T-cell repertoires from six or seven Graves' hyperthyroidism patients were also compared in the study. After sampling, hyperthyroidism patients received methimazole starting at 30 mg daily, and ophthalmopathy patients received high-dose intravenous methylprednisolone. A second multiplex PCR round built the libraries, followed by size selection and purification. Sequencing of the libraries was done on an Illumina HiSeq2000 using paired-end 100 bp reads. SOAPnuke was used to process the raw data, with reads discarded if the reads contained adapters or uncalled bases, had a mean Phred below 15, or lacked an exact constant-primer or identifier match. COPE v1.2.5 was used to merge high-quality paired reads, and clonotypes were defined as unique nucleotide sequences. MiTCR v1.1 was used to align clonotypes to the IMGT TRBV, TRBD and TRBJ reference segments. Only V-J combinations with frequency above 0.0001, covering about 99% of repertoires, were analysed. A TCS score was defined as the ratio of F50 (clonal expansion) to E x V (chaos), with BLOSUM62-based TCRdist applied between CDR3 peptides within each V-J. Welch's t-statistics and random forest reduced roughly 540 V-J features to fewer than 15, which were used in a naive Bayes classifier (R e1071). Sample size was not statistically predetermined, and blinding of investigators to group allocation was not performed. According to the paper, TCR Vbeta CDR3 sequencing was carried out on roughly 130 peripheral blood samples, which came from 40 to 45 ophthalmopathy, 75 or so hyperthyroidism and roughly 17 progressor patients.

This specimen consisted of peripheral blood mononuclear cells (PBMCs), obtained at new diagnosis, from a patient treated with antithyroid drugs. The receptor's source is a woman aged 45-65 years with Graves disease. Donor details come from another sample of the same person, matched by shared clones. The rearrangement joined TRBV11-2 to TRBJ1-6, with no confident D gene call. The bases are TGTGCCAGCAGCTTAGAGCCCGTGCATGATTCACCCCTCCACTTT. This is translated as CASSLEPVHDSPLHF.